This T cell receptor (beta chain) was sequenced during a study of blood T cells in healthy people across ages. On this clonotype: Its specificity is unknown.

The use of a sample-barcoded 5' primer and a J-beta primer mix characterized a second PCR of roughly 6 to 11 cycles. One entry per CDR3 protein results from TCRdb running MiXCR on the 5' RACE reads. The sample consists of about 670,000 distinct CDR3 sequences, 35% to 50% of them appearing once. The study drew donors from healthy Caucasian individuals in Russia aged about 6 to 95. General study results and limits: When set beside aged donors, long-lived donors presented more naive CD4+ cells and higher diversity.

The germline V gene encodes CDR1 MNHEY and CDR2 SMNVEV (reference sequence). J was trimmed by 6 bases and V by 0 bases; bases with no gene match: 7. The CDR3 is 17 amino acids. Material: blood. The chain joins TRBV27 to TRBJ2-1; 11 bases are shared with TRBD2. This clonotype was sampled from an elderly man in good health. The CDR3 nucleotides are TGTGCCAGCAGTTTATCGGTTAGCGGGAGGGGTGGCAATGAGCAGTTCTTC. As protein: CASSLSVSGRGGNEQFF.